Listed below are T cell receptor beta chains from one sample, sequenced in a study of cytomegalovirus exposure and HLA in healthy donors. The data were produced by immunoSEQ multiplex PCR, yet TCRdb's version contains in-frame clones alone and is incomplete. The repertoire has about 35,000 clones, roughly 78% of them found once; the top ten carry 5% to 6.5%. Sequencing was performed on PBMCs. These receptors were collected from a male donor in good health and CMV-seronegative. Each CDR3 is given with its conserved first and last residue. The order of the fields is D gene, V gene, clone size, CDR3 protein. D genes are given only for firm matches. Not all rows give a size; the values are once, few, many and, for expanded clones, a class.

d_call: NA; v_call: TRBV4-1; clone_size: NA; cdr3_aa: CASSQEGTRYNEQFF
d_call: TRBD1; v_call: TRBV4-3; clone_size: NA; cdr3_aa: CASSASGTVGNSPLHF
d_call: NA; v_call: TRBV20-1; clone_size: NA; cdr3_aa: CSARDRGEQYF
d_call: NA; v_call: TRBV6-1; clone_size: NA; cdr3_aa: CASSVEGNTIYF
d_call: TRBD2; v_call: TRBV5-1; clone_size: NA; cdr3_aa: CASSLAGLVRGTDTQYF
d_call: TRBD1; v_call: TRBV5-1; clone_size: NA; cdr3_aa: CASSTGAGGTYEQYF
d_call: NA; v_call: TRBV6-1; clone_size: NA; cdr3_aa: CASSAFQDEAFF
d_call: NA; v_call: TRBV7-9; clone_size: NA; cdr3_aa: CASSPLGGANTEAFF
d_call: TRBD1; v_call: TRBV19; clone_size: NA; cdr3_aa: CATNTGALTGELFF
d_call: NA; v_call: TRBV5-4; clone_size: NA; cdr3_aa: CASSLNREGAFF
d_call: NA; v_call: TRBV2; clone_size: NA; cdr3_aa: CASSGTQPLHF
d_call: TRBD2; v_call: TRBV19; clone_size: few; cdr3_aa: CASSIASGSGETQYF
d_call: TRBD1; v_call: TRBV29-1; clone_size: NA; cdr3_aa: CSVAGQFIGYTF
d_call: NA; v_call: TRBV10-3; clone_size: NA; cdr3_aa: CAISDRDMPHEQYF
d_call: TRBD2; v_call: TRBV6-1; clone_size: NA; cdr3_aa: CASSLAGGGEQFF
d_call: NA; v_call: TRBV7-9; clone_size: NA; cdr3_aa: CASSFTLTEETQYF
d_call: NA; v_call: TRBV6-5; clone_size: NA; cdr3_aa: CASSSTVKIVEQYF
d_call: TRBD1; v_call: TRBV30; clone_size: few; cdr3_aa: CAWGREGASSYEQYF
d_call: TRBD1; v_call: TRBV9; clone_size: NA; cdr3_aa: CASSVTGAGDEQFF
d_call: NA; v_call: TRBV7-3; clone_size: NA; cdr3_aa: CASSFDSSYGYTF
d_call: NA; v_call: TRBV18; clone_size: NA; cdr3_aa: CASSPEQDSYGYTF
d_call: NA; v_call: TRBV30; clone_size: NA; cdr3_aa: CAWSGQSNQPQHF
d_call: TRBD1; v_call: TRBV5-6; clone_size: NA; cdr3_aa: CASSLDPETGHYGYTF
d_call: NA; v_call: TRBV11-2; clone_size: NA; cdr3_aa: CASSSLEGEQYF
d_call: NA; v_call: TRBV5-1; clone_size: NA; cdr3_aa: CASSFVGKLNTEAFF
d_call: NA; v_call: TRBV19; clone_size: NA; cdr3_aa: CASSIADQETQYF
d_call: NA; v_call: TRBV28; clone_size: NA; cdr3_aa: CASRPGGNGNQPQHF
d_call: TRBD1; v_call: TRBV4-1; clone_size: NA; cdr3_aa: CASSQGGQGSYEQYF
d_call: TRBD1; v_call: TRBV5-4; clone_size: NA; cdr3_aa: CASSSERTGVFKQYF
d_call: NA; v_call: TRBV5-1; clone_size: NA; cdr3_aa: CASSGGRLSYEQYF
d_call: TRBD2; v_call: TRBV19; clone_size: NA; cdr3_aa: CASSIDPRTSSYNEQFF
d_call: NA; v_call: TRBV10-1; clone_size: NA; cdr3_aa: CASRDTADTEAFF
d_call: NA; v_call: TRBV30; clone_size: NA; cdr3_aa: CAWSPTGSAEAFF
d_call: NA; v_call: TRBV6-1; clone_size: NA; cdr3_aa: CASSEYEGQPQHF
d_call: NA; v_call: TRBV7-2; clone_size: NA; cdr3_aa: CASSLRPVQGNTEAFF
d_call: TRBD1; v_call: TRBV30; clone_size: NA; cdr3_aa: CAWTGTGYEQYF
d_call: TRBD1; v_call: TRBV5-1; clone_size: NA; cdr3_aa: CASSFGQGLYEQYF
d_call: TRBD1; v_call: TRBV4-1; clone_size: NA; cdr3_aa: CASSLMGQGSDQPQHF
d_call: NA; v_call: TRBV25-1; clone_size: NA; cdr3_aa: CASGLSRGPAEAFF
d_call: NA; v_call: TRBV19; clone_size: NA; cdr3_aa: CASSSQGRGPQHF
d_call: NA; v_call: TRBV7-2; clone_size: NA; cdr3_aa: CASSTPRAAIPYEQYF
d_call: TRBD2; v_call: TRBV10-3; clone_size: NA; cdr3_aa: CATLAGGYNEQFF
d_call: NA; v_call: TRBV5-6; clone_size: NA; cdr3_aa: CASSLIQGANYGYTF
d_call: NA; v_call: TRBV19; clone_size: NA; cdr3_aa: CASSIQGIGTEAFF
d_call: TRBD2; v_call: TRBV5-1; clone_size: few; cdr3_aa: CASSRTSGSLYNEQFF